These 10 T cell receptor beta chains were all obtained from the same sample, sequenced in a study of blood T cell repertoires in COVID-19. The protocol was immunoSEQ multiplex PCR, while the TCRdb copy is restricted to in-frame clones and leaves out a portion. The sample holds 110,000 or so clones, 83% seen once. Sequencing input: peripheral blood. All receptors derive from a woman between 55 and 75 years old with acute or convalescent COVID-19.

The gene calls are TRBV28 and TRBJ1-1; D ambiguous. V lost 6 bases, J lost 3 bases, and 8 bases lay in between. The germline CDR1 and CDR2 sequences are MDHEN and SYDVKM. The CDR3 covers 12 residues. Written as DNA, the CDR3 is TGTGCCAGCAGCCTCCAGTACACTGAAGCTTTCTTT. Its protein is CASSLQYTEAFF.

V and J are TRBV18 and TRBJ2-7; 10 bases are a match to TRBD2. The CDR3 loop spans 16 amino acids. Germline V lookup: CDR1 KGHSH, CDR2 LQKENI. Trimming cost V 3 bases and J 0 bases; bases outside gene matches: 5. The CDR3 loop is CASSPSGLAASYEQYF. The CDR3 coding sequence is TGTGCCAGCTCACCTTCCGGACTAGCGGCCTCCTACGAGCAGTACTTC.

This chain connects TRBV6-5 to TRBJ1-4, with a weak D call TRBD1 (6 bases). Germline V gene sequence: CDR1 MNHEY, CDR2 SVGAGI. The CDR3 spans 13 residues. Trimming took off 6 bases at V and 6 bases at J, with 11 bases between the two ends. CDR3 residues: CASRGALDEKLFF. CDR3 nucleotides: TGTGCCAGCAGGGGGGCATTAGATGAAAAACTGTTTTTT.

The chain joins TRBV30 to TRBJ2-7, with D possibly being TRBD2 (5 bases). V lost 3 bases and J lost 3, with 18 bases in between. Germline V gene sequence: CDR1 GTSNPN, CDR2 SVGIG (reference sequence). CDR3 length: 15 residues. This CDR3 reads CAWRADEGEFYEQYF. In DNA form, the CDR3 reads TGTGCCTGGAGAGCAGATGAGGGAGAATTCTACGAGCAGTACTTC.

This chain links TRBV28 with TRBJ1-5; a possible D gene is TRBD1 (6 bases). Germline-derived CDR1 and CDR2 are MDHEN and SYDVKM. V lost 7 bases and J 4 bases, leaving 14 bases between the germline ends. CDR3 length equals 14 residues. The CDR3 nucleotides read TGTGCCAGCAACCCACAGGGACTAAATCAGCCCCAGCATTTT. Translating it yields CASNPQGLNQPQHF. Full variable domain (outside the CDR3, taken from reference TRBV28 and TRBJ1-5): DVKVTQSSRYLVKRTGEKVFLECVQDMDHENMFWYRQDPGLGLRLIYFSYDVKMKEKGDIPEGYSVSREKKERFSLILESASTNQTSMYLCASNPQGLNQPQHFGDGTRLSIL.

CDR3 nucleotides: TGTGCCAGCAGGACTAGCGAGACCCAGTACTTC. This encodes CASRTSETQYF. The V call is TRBV2, the J call TRBJ2-5, with 7 nucleotides matching TRBD2. This CDR3 contains 11 residues. Germline CDR1 SNHLY, CDR2 FYNNEI. The J segment lost 5 bases and the V segment lost 6 bases, leaving 0 bases of the junction unmatched.

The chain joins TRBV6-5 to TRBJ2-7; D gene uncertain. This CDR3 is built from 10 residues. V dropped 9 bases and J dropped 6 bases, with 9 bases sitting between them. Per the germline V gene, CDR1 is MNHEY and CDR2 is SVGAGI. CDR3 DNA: TGTGCCAGTGGAAGAGGCGAGCAGTACTTC. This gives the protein CASGRGEQYF.

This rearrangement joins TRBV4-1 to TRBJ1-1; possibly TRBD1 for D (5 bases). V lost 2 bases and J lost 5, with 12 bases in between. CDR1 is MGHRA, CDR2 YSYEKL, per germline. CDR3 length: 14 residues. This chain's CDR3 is CASSQWAGLTEAFF. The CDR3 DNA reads TGCGCCAGCAGCCAATGGGCAGGGCTTACTGAAGCTTTCTTT.

CDR3 protein: CASSEPYSNQPQHF. CDR3 in DNA: TGTGCCAGCAGTGAGCCGTATAGCAATCAGCCCCAGCATTTT. This chain connects TRBV6-6 to TRBJ1-5; D is ambiguous. Germline assignment: CDR1 MNHNY and CDR2 SVGAGI (reference sequence). V was cut by 5 bases and J by 0 bases, with 8 bases left in between. The CDR3 is 14 amino acids.

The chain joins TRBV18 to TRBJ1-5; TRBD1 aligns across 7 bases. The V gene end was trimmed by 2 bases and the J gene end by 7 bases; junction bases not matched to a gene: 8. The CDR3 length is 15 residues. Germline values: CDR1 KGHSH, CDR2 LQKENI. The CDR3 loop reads CASSPSRGTIQPQHF. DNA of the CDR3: TGTGCCAGCTCACCATCCAGGGGGACGATCCAGCCCCAGCATTTT.